This T cell receptor (beta chain) was sequenced during a study of T cell responses to AZD1222 COVID-19 vaccine. On the study more broadly: Both about-4-week and about-12-week second-dose recipients were combined.

Whole-study findings and limits: Spike-specific TCR breadth and depth went up after people got two AZD1222 doses.

Clones were sequenced by immunoSEQ multiplex PCR, and TCRdb holds only the in-frame ones, with some missing. The sample includes some 140,000 clones, about 85% seen only once; the top ten take 3% to 3.5%. The CDR3 has 13 amino acids. V lost 4 bases and J 12 bases, leaving 19 bases between the germline ends. CDR1 and CDR2 from the germline V gene are SGHNT and YYREEE (reference sequence). With regard to this clone: Its antigen remains unidentified.

The receptor was isolated from an adult in good health. Sequenced here: peripheral blood, sampled on day 0 of AZD1222 vaccination. J is TRBJ1-2 and V is TRBV5-4; the D gene is possibly TRBD1 (6 bases). The CDR3 bases are TGTGCCAGCAGCGCCTCCGGGACACAGAGGGACACCTTC. Its translation is CASSASGTQRDTF.